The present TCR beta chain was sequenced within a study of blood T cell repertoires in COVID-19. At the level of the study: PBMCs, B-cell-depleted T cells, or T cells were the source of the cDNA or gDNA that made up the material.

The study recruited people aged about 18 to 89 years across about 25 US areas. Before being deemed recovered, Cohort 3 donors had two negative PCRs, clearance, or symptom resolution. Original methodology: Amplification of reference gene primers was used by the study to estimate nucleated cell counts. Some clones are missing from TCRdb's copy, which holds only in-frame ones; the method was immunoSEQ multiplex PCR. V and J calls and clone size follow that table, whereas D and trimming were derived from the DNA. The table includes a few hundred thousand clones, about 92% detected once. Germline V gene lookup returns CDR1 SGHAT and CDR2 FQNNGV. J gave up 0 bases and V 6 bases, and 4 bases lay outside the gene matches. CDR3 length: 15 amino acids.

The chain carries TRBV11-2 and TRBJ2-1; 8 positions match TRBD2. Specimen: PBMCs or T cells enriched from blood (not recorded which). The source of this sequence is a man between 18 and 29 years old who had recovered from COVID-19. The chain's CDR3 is CASSSGGVSYNEQFF. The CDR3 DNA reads TGTGCCAGCAGTTCCGGGGGGGTCTCCTACAATGAGCAGTTCTTC.